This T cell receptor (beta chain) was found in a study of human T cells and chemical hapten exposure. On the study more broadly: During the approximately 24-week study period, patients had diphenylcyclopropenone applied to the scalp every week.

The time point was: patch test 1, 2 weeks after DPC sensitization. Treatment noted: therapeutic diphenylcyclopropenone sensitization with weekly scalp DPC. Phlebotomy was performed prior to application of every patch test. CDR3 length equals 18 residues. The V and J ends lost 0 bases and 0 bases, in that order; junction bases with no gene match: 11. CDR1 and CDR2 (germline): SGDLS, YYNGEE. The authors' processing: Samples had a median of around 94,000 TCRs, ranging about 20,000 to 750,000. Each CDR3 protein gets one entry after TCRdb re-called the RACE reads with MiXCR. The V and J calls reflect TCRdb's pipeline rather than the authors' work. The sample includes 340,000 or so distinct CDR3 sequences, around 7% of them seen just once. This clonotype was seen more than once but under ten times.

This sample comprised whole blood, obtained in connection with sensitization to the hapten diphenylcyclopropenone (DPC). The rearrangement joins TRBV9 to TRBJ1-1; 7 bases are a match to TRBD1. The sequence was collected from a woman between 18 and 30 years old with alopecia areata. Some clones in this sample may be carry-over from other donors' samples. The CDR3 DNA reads TGTGCCAGCAGCGTAGGAACCTTGACAGGGCTCATGAACACTGAAGCTTTCTTT. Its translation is CASSVGTLTGLMNTEAFF.